These 27 T cell receptor beta chains were all obtained from the same sample, sequenced in a study of cytomegalovirus exposure and HLA in healthy donors. In the PCR, 60 Vbeta and 13 Jbeta primers were used. The protocol was immunoSEQ multiplex PCR, while the TCRdb copy is restricted to in-frame clones and leaves out a portion. This table has 120,000 or so clones, 81% appearing once. Sequencing was performed on PBMCs. The receptors come from a man aged 18 to 30 in good health and CMV-seronegative.

Concerning this clone itself: One junction end does not reproduce the germline sequence, and a read error may be involved. The CDR3 DNA reads as TGTGCCGGCAGTCGACAGGGTTTAGACACTGAAGCCTTCTTT. Amino acids: CAGSRQGLDTEAFF. The genes are TRBV6-5 and TRBJ1-1, with TRBD1 matching over 7 bases. Germline V gene data show CDR1 as MNHEY and CDR2 as SVGAGI. This CDR3 comprises 14 residues.

The chain is built from TRBV7-3 and TRBJ1-5; TRBD1 agrees at 7 bases. The junction had 9 bases not matched to a gene; V was cut back by 2 bases and J by 5 bases. CDR1 is SGHTA, CDR2 FQGTGA, per germline. The CDR3 extends over 16 amino acids. CDR3 amino acids: CASSLPDRALDQPQHF. CDR3 nucleotides: TGTGCCAGCAGCTTACCCGACAGGGCTCTTGATCAGCCCCAGCATTTT.

This chain connects TRBV27 to TRBJ1-4; the match to TRBD1 covers 7 bases. From germline, CDR1 is MNHEY and CDR2 SMNVEV (reference sequence). The CDR3 extends over 13 amino acids. V trimming: 7 bases; J trimming: 5 bases; junction bases outside the gene matches: 4. The CDR3 is CASKGQLNEKLFF. The CDR3 region has the DNA TGTGCCAGCAAGGGACAGCTGAATGAAAAACTGTTTTTT.

The genes are TRBV10-2 and TRBJ1-1; no clear D. This CDR3 is 14 amino acids long. Trimming removed 7 bases at V and 0 bases at J, with 12 bases between. The V gene's germline CDR1 is WSHSY and CDR2 SAAADI. The CDR3 reads CASKTSTVNTEAFF. The DNA of the CDR3 is TGCGCCAGCAAAACCTCAACTGTGAACACTGAAGCTTTCTTT.

This rearrangement joins TRBV10-2 to TRBJ1-2, with D possibly TRBD1 on 6 matching bases. The CDR3 spans 14 residues. Per the germline V gene, CDR1 is WSHSY and CDR2 is SAAADI. V lost 7 bases to trimming and J lost 5 bases, with 17 bases between them. CDR3 sequence: CASTGGGPGYGYTF. CDR3 DNA sequence: TGCGCCAGCACTGGCGGGGGCCCCGGTTATGGCTACACCTTC.

The chain combines TRBV6-6 with TRBJ1-4; TRBD1 aligns across 9 bases. The CDR3 covers 15 residues. V lost 6 bases, J lost 7 bases, and 9 bases stayed unmatched. Germline V gene sequence: CDR1 MNHNY, CDR2 SVGAGI (reference sequence). Written as DNA, the CDR3 is TGTGCCAGCAGCGGACAGGGGCGTTTCGGTGAAAAACTGTTTTTT. This codes for CASSGQGRFGEKLFF.

The chain uses TRBV15 and TRBJ1-4, with D possibly being TRBD1 (5 bases). CDR1 and CDR2 (germline): LNHNV, YYDKDF (reference sequence). V lost 3 bases and J lost 0, with 11 bases in between. The CDR3 consists of 16 residues. CDR3 protein: CATSRGRIATNEKLFF. The DNA for the CDR3 is TGTGCCACCAGCAGGGGGCGGATAGCAACTAATGAAAAACTGTTTTTT.

The V gene is TRBV4-2, the J gene TRBJ1-1; 8 bases fit TRBD1. The CDR3 is made up of 14 amino acids. J lost 4 bases, V lost 4 bases, and 5 bases had no gene match. Germline CDR1 is LGHNA and CDR2 is YNFKEQ. CDR3 nucleotides: TGTGCCAGCAGCCTAGAACAGGGGGGCACTGAAGCTTTCTTT. Translating gives CASSLEQGGTEAFF.

This clone was recorded a few times. V gene TRBV5-1 combines with J gene TRBJ1-5; the match to TRBD1 covers 12 bases. Germline CDR1 SGHRS, CDR2 YFSETQ. The CDR3 loop spans 14 amino acids. V was clipped by 4 bases and J by 8 bases; unmatched bases: 4. The CDR3 bases are TGCGCCAGCAGCCACGGGACAGGGGGCGAGCCCCAGCATTTT. Protein sequence: CASSHGTGGEPQHF.

The V gene is TRBV5-4, the J gene TRBJ2-1; tentatively, D is TRBD2 (6 bases). V was trimmed by 0 bases and J by 4 bases, leaving 14 bases between them. CDR3 length equals 16 residues. CDR1 and CDR2 (germline): SGHNT, YYREEE (reference sequence). CDR3 residues: CASSLEEGRGYNEQFF. For the CDR3, the DNA is TGTGCCAGCAGCTTGGAGGAAGGGCGGGGTTACAATGAGCAGTTCTTC.

This clone has just a few counts. The gene calls are TRBV6-1 and TRBJ2-7, with TRBD2 identical over 12 bases. The germline V gene encodes CDR1 MNHNS and CDR2 SASEGT. The J segment lost 2 bases and the V segment lost 4 bases, leaving 6 bases of the junction unmatched. The CDR3 is made up of 16 amino acids. In nucleotides, the CDR3 is TGTGCCAGCAGTGGGCTAGCGGGGGGGCCTCCCTACGAGCAGTACTTC. It translates to CASSGLAGGPPYEQYF.

Regarding this clone: Its ends do not fully match the called genes, so a read error is possible. The chain links TRBV7-9 to TRBJ2-2, with TRBD1 matching over 9 bases. Germline V gives CDR1 SEHNR, CDR2 FQNEAQ (reference sequence). The CDR3 spans 16 residues. The CDR3 DNA is TGTTCCAGCAGCCCCTGGACAGGGGAAATAACCGGGGAGCTGTTTTTT. It translates to CSSSPWTGEITGELFF.

This clone was detected once. The chain has TRBV11-2 and TRBJ2-7; 7 bases fit TRBD1. V lost 5 bases to trimming and J lost 0 bases; unmatched junction nucleotides: 10. In germline, CDR1 is SGHAT, CDR2 FQNNGV. The CDR3 is made up of 16 amino acids. CDR3: CASSISDRAHSYEQYF. DNA of the CDR3: TGTGCCAGCAGCATCTCCGACAGGGCACACTCCTACGAGCAGTACTTC. Variable domain in full (rest from reference TRBV11-2 and TRBJ2-7): EAGVAQSPRYKIIEKRQSVAFWCNPISGHATLYWYQQILGQGPKLLIQFQNNGVVDDSQLPKDRFSAERLKGVDSTLKIQPAKLEDSAVYLCASSISDRAHSYEQYFGPGTRLTVT.

The chain uses TRBV4-3 and TRBJ2-7, with TRBD1 matching over 7 bases. The germline CDR1 and CDR2 sequences are LGHNA and YSLEER. The ends lost 5 bases at V and 2 bases at J; junction bases unmatched: 9. CDR3 length: 15 residues. As DNA, the CDR3 is TGCGCCAGCAGCTTGGGGACAGCCGCCACCTACGAGCAGTACTTC. It encodes CASSLGTAATYEQYF.

This clone came up once. The rearrangement joins TRBV9 to TRBJ1-2, with TRBD1 identical over 8 bases. The CDR3 extends over 15 amino acids. CDR1 SGDLS and CDR2 YYNGEE come from the germline V gene. V lost 0 bases and J lost 8; bases outside the gene matches: 9. The CDR3 here is CASSVASGGDLGYTF. DNA of the CDR3: TGTGCCAGCAGCGTAGCCTCAGGGGGCGATTTGGGCTACACCTTC. Together with reference TRBV9 and TRBJ1-2, the CDR3 gives the full variable domain: DSGVTQTPKHLITATGQRVTLRCSPRSGDLSVYWYQQSLDQGLQFLIQYYNGEERAKGNILERFSAQQFPDLHSELNLSSLELGDSALYFCASSVASGGDLGYTFGSGTRLTVV.

The chain employs TRBV6-5 and TRBJ2-7, with D tentatively TRBD2 (5 bases). This CDR3 comprises 15 residues. Germline lookup yields CDR1 MNHEY and CDR2 SVGAGI. Trimming removed 4 bases at V and 4 bases at J, with 17 bases between. In DNA, the CDR3 is TGTGCCAGCAGTTCCACTTTTACTAGTGAATACGAGCAGTACTTC. Translating it yields CASSSTFTSEYEQYF.

This sequence joins TRBV5-6 and TRBJ1-4; 11 bases are shared with TRBD1. The ends lost 5 bases at V and 6 bases at J; junction bases unmatched: 12. CDR1 and CDR2 from the germline V gene are SGHDT and YYEEEE. The CDR3 has 17 residues. CDR3 sequence: CASSYKHRDRGYEKLFF. The CDR3 DNA is TGTGCCAGCAGTTATAAACACCGGGACAGGGGGTATGAAAAACTGTTTTTT.

The chain is built from TRBV19 and TRBJ1-3, with D possibly being TRBD1 (6 bases). Germline CDR1 reads LNHDA; CDR2 reads SQIVND (reference sequence). With 4 bases removed from V and 1 base from J, the gap between germline ends came to 8 bases. The CDR3 loop spans 14 amino acids. CDR3 coding DNA: TGTGCCAGTAGTACCAGGGGATCTGGAAACACCATATATTTT. This sequence encodes CASSTRGSGNTIYF.

The chain recombines TRBV5-5 with TRBJ2-7; D remains unclear. The CDR3 is made up of 14 amino acids. Trimming pared 0 bases from V and 2 bases from J, leaving 9 bases between. Germline V lookup: CDR1 SGHKS, CDR2 YYEKEE (reference sequence). CDR3: CASSLARVAYEQYF. The CDR3 DNA is TGTGCCAGCAGCTTGGCGCGAGTGGCCTACGAGCAGTACTTC.

This sequence joins TRBV5-5 and TRBJ1-5, with TRBD1 matching over 10 bases. The CDR3 contains 14 residues. Trimming took 4 bases from V and 6 from J; bases not matched to a gene: 4. The germline CDR1 and CDR2 sequences are SGHKS and YYEKEE (reference sequence). The CDR3 DNA reads TGTGCCAGCAGCCCCGGGACAGGGGTTCAGCCCCAGCATTTT. Encoded protein: CASSPGTGVQPQHF.

The genes are TRBV29-1 and TRBJ1-2, with a tentative D call TRBD1 (5 bases). V lost 4 bases, J lost 3 bases, and 12 bases lay in between. The CDR3 spans 13 residues. Germline CDR1 is SQVTM and CDR2 is ANQGSEA. The CDR3 spells CSVVDTEHYGYTF. CDR3 nucleotide sequence: TGCAGCGTTGTGGACACCGAACACTATGGCTACACCTTC.

This clone was found once. This chain joins TRBV7-6 and TRBJ2-1, with 8 bases identical to TRBD2. Germline CDR1 SGHVS, CDR2 FNYEAQ. J gave up 4 bases and V 5 bases, and 7 bases lay outside the gene matches. This CDR3 has 15 residues. In DNA, the CDR3 is TGTGCCAGCAGCCCGGGGGGGGGCACGTACAATGAGCAGTTCTTC. Translation gives CASSPGGGTYNEQFF.

Only a few counts were recorded for this clone. The rearrangement links TRBV20-1 to TRBJ2-1; D unresolved. CDR1 is DFQATT and CDR2 is SNEGSKA in the germline V gene (reference sequence). Deletions cut 8 bases from V and 8 bases from J, with 10 bases between. This CDR3 comprises 10 residues. This chain's CDR3 is CSPKSYEQFF. The CDR3 DNA is TGCAGTCCCAAGAGCTATGAGCAGTTCTTC.

This clone was seen only a few times. This sequence joins TRBV5-6 and TRBJ1-3; unclear D gene. Trimming left V 0 bases short and J 1 base short, with 11 bases between. Looked up from germline, CDR1 is SGHDT and CDR2 is YYEEEE. The CDR3 totals 16 residues. The CDR3: CASSLVGRDSGNTIYF. CDR3 nucleotide sequence: TGTGCCAGCAGCTTGGTCGGGCGGGATTCTGGAAACACCATATATTTT. The entire variable domain, with the rest obtained from reference TRBV5-6 and TRBJ1-3, is as follows: DAGVTQSPTHLIKTRGQQVTLRCSPKSGHDTVSWYQQALGQGPQFIFQYYEEEERQRGNFPDRFSGHQFPNYSSELNVNALLLGDSALYLCASSLVGRDSGNTIYFGEGSWLTVV.

This clone was detected a few times. J is TRBJ2-6 and V is TRBV4-1; TRBD2 might be the D (6 bases). V was shortened by 0 bases and J by 0 bases, with 15 bases between the two germline ends. Germline CDR1 reads MGHRA; CDR2 reads YSYEKL. This CDR3 has 19 residues. The CDR3 DNA sequence: TGCGCCAGCAGCCAAGATCCCGGCGGGGCGGACTCTGGGGCCAACGTCCTGACTTTC. Amino acids: CASSQDPGGADSGANVLTF.

This clone showed up just once. The chain couples TRBV27 to TRBJ2-2, with 7 positions matching TRBD2. The CDR3 spans 15 residues. Germline lookup yields CDR1 MNHEY and CDR2 SMNVEV (reference sequence). Trimming removed 5 bases from V and 1 base from J; junction bases left unmatched: 4. The CDR3, as DNA: TGTGCCAGCAGTGGGGGGGTGCTGAACACCGGGGAGCTGTTTTTT. Translated, it gives CASSGGVLNTGELFF.

This clone showed up just a few times. CDR3 in amino acids: CASSLTGGGSEAFF. The CDR3, as DNA: TGTGCCAGCAGCTTAACAGGGGGGGGAAGTGAAGCTTTCTTT. This chain joins TRBV7-3 and TRBJ1-1; a possible D gene is TRBD1 (6 bases). Trimming cost V 0 bases and J 7 bases, with 12 bases left between them. Germline assignment: CDR1 SGHTA and CDR2 FQGTGA. The length of the CDR3 is 14 residues.